A selection of T cell receptor beta chains follows, all from one sample in a study of blood T cell repertoires in COVID-19. Clones were read by immunoSEQ multiplex PCR, and TCRdb kept only the in-frame ones, dropping some. The table includes 320,000 or so clones, 85% detected once. Sequenced sample: PBMCs or T cells enriched from blood (not recorded which). Source of these receptors: a woman aged 25 to 45 who had been exposed to COVID-19. The CDR3 runs from the conserved cysteine through the conserved F or W. The D gene is left open where the match is weak. Size tells how often a clone was seen (once, few, many) or the class of an expanded clone, and some rows leave it out.

J: TRBJ1-5
D: .
size: .
V: TRBV4-3
CDR3: CASSQDLAVNQPQHF
DNA: TGCGCCAGCAGCCAAGATTTGGCTGTAAATCAGCCCCAGCATTTT

J: TRBJ2-1
D: .
size: .
V: TRBV7-2
CDR3: CASSLETVSYNEQFF
DNA: TGTGCCAGCAGCTTAGAGACAGTCTCCTACAATGAGCAGTTCTTC

J: TRBJ1-5
D: .
size: .
V: TRBV27
CDR3: CASRGTLEFGGNQPQHF
DNA: TGTGCCAGCAGGGGGACATTGGAATTTGGTGGCAATCAGCCCCAGCATTTT

J: TRBJ2-1
D: TRBD2
size: .
V: TRBV7-2
CDR3: CASSLDGRERGEQFF
DNA: TGTGCCAGCAGCTTAGATGGGCGGGAGAGGGGTGAGCAGTTCTTC

J: TRBJ2-1
D: TRBD1
size: once
V: TRBV30
CDR3: CAWTQQGLEQFF
DNA: TGTGCCTGGACCCAACAGGGGCTTGAGCAGTTCTTC

J: TRBJ2-1
D: TRBD1
size: .
V: TRBV23-1
CDR3: CASRFWTGRSYNEQFF
DNA: TGCGCCAGCAGATTTTGGACAGGCCGCTCCTACAATGAGCAGTTCTTC

J: TRBJ1-4
D: .
size: .
V: TRBV7-6
CDR3: CASSLATPGTNEKLFF
DNA: TGTGCCAGCAGCTTAGCGACTCCGGGGACTAATGAAAAACTGTTTTTT

J: TRBJ2-4
D: TRBD1
size: few
V: TRBV6-1
CDR3: CASSEMTGAETKNIQYF
DNA: TGTGCCAGCAGTGAAATGACAGGGGCGGAAACCAAAAACATTCAGTACTTC

J: TRBJ1-2
D: .
size: .
V: TRBV6-1
CDR3: CASSEGGAQSYGYTF
DNA: TGTGCCAGCAGTGAGGGGGGGGCGCAGAGCTATGGCTACACCTTC

J: TRBJ1-6
D: .
size: .
V: TRBV2
CDR3: CASSPNNSPLHF
DNA: TGTGCCAGCAGTCCAAATAATTCACCCCTCCACTTT

J: TRBJ2-7
D: TRBD1
size: once
V: TRBV9
CDR3: CASSVEGQGYEQYF
DNA: TGTGCCAGCAGCGTCGAAGGACAGGGTTACGAGCAGTACTTC

J: TRBJ1-5
D: TRBD1
size: .
V: TRBV7-2
CDR3: CASSNSNGQGNQPQHF
DNA: TGTGCCAGCAGTAATTCGAACGGACAGGGCAATCAGCCCCAGCATTTT

J: TRBJ1-4
D: .
size: .
V: TRBV5-4
CDR3: CASSLAGGGEKLFF
DNA: TGTGCCAGCAGCTTGGCCGGGGGAGGTGAAAAACTGTTTTTT

J: TRBJ1-2
D: TRBD1
size: few
V: TRBV27
CDR3: CASSLHGQGNYGYTF
DNA: TGTGCCAGCAGTCTTCACGGACAGGGCAACTATGGCTACACCTTC

J: TRBJ2-3
D: .
size: .
V: TRBV3-1/TRBV3-2
CDR3: CASSLGQSSTDTQYF
DNA: TGTGCCAGCAGTCTCGGACAATCCTCCACAGATACGCAGTATTTT

J: TRBJ2-5
D: TRBD2
size: .
V: TRBV28
CDR3: CASAVRAGEPQDTQYF
DNA: TGTGCCAGCGCCGTGAGAGCGGGAGAACCACAAGATACCCAGTACTTC

J: TRBJ2-7
D: TRBD1
size: .
V: TRBV4-3
CDR3: CASSLGTGYNEQYF
DNA: TGCGCCAGCAGCCTCGGGACAGGGTATAACGAGCAGTACTTC

J: TRBJ2-5
D: .
size: .
V: TRBV5-1
CDR3: CASSSAGAEETQYF
DNA: TGCGCCAGCAGCTCCGCAGGGGCTGAAGAGACCCAGTACTTC

J: TRBJ1-1
D: .
size: .
V: TRBV15
CDR3: CATSRDHPGLSMNTEAFF
DNA: TGTGCCACCAGCAGAGACCATCCGGGGTTATCTATGAACACTGAAGCTTTCTTT

J: TRBJ1-1
D: TRBD1
size: .
V: TRBV4-1
CDR3: CASSQGDRYMNTEAFF
DNA: TGCGCCAGCAGCCAAGGGGACAGATACATGAACACTGAAGCTTTCTTT

J: TRBJ2-2
D: TRBD2
size: .
V: TRBV27
CDR3: CASSTLAGVGSGTGELFF
DNA: TGTGCCAGCAGTACCCTAGCGGGAGTGGGGTCGGGCACCGGGGAGCTGTTTTTT

J: TRBJ2-1
D: .
size: .
V: TRBV2
CDR3: CASSGSSYNEQFF
DNA: TGTGCCAGCAGCGGTAGCTCCTACAATGAGCAGTTCTTC

J: TRBJ1-5
D: .
size: once
V: TRBV5-1
CDR3: CASSFGGQGNQPQHF
DNA: TGCGCCAGCAGCTTTGGAGGGCAGGGAAATCAGCCCCAGCATTTT

J: TRBJ2-7
D: .
size: .
V: TRBV6-2/TRBV6-3
CDR3: CASSYSDSSYEQYF
DNA: TGTGCCAGCAGTTACTCAGACAGCTCCTACGAGCAGTACTTC

J: TRBJ2-7
D: .
size: .
V: TRBV14
CDR3: CASSQEGARLPYEQYF
DNA: TGTGCCAGCAGCCAAGAGGGAGCTAGACTCCCCTACGAGCAGTACTTC

J: TRBJ2-2
D: TRBD2
size: .
V: TRBV7-3
CDR3: CASSLYLAEMNTGELFF
DNA: TGTGCCAGCAGCTTATACCTAGCGGAGATGAACACCGGGGAGCTGTTTTTT

J: TRBJ1-5
D: TRBD1
size: .
V: TRBV19
CDR3: CASSKHRDRASNQPQHF
DNA: TGTGCCAGTAGTAAACACCGGGACAGGGCAAGCAATCAGCCCCAGCATTTT

J: TRBJ2-5
D: .
size: .
V: TRBV6-5
CDR3: CASSYWDSREETQYF
DNA: TGTGCCAGCAGTTATTGGGACTCCCGAGAAGAGACCCAGTACTTC

J: TRBJ1-5
D: .
size: .
V: TRBV28
CDR3: CASSNSNQPQHF
DNA: TGTGCCAGCAGCAATAGCAATCAGCCCCAGCATTTT

J: TRBJ1-2
D: .
size: .
V: TRBV4-1
CDR3: CASSQDRDTPPYGYTF
DNA: TGCGCCAGCAGCCAAGATCGGGACACCCCTCCCTATGGCTACACCTTC

J: TRBJ2-7
D: TRBD1
size: .
V: TRBV4-3
CDR3: CASSLGQGYEQYF
DNA: TGCGCCAGCAGCCTAGGACAGGGCTACGAGCAGTACTTC

J: TRBJ1-1
D: .
size: .
V: TRBV30
CDR3: CAWTSQGGGTEAFF
DNA: TGTGCCTGGACATCGCAGGGAGGCGGTACTGAAGCTTTCTTT

J: TRBJ2-7
D: TRBD2
size: .
V: TRBV14
CDR3: CASSQGSSGTIEQYF
DNA: TGTGCCAGCAGCCAAGGGTCTAGCGGGACTATCGAGCAGTACTTC

J: TRBJ1-1
D: .
size: .
V: TRBV21-1
CDR3: CASSVSKGTGESEAFF
DNA: TGTGCCAGCAGCGTCTCAAAGGGGACAGGGGAGAGTGAAGCTTTCTTT

J: TRBJ1-5
D: .
size: .
V: TRBV30
CDR3: CAWSLLGNQPQHF
DNA: TGTGCCTGGAGCCTACTGGGCAATCAGCCCCAGCATTTT

J: TRBJ2-4
D: TRBD2
size: .
V: TRBV7-3
CDR3: CASSFSGSRNIQYF
DNA: TGTGCCAGCAGCTTTAGCGGGAGCAGGAACATTCAGTACTTC

J: TRBJ2-2
D: .
size: .
V: TRBV6-5
CDR3: CASSYGQGETGELFF
DNA: TGTGCCAGCAGTTATGGGCAGGGTGAGACCGGGGAGCTGTTTTTT

J: TRBJ2-4
D: .
size: .
V: TRBV21-1
CDR3: CASSIGVGKILAKNIQYF
DNA: TGTGCCAGCAGCATCGGGGTGGGCAAAATACTAGCCAAAAACATTCAGTACTTC

J: TRBJ1-2
D: .
size: .
V: TRBV7-3
CDR3: CASSPTGNYGYTF
DNA: TGTGCCAGCAGCCCCACAGGAAACTATGGCTACACCTTC

J: TRBJ1-3
D: TRBD1
size: .
V: TRBV2
CDR3: CASSYGQGGGNTIYF
DNA: TGTGCCAGCAGTTATGGACAGGGAGGTGGAAACACCATATATTTT

J: TRBJ2-1
D: .
size: .
V: TRBV30
CDR3: CAWSSSRAGGPYNEQFF
DNA: TGTGCCTGGAGTTCAAGTCGAGCGGGTGGACCATACAATGAGCAGTTCTTC

J: TRBJ2-2
D: .
size: .
V: TRBV7-7
CDR3: CASSITGKTGELFF
DNA: TGTGCTAGCAGCATAACAGGGAAAACCGGGGAGCTGTTTTTT